The source of this TCR beta chain is a study of shared clonotypes between healthy human individuals. CD45RO negativity and positive selection for CCR7 defined naive CD8 cells, a population that excluded terminally differentiated effector memory CD45RA+ cells. None of the donors, who were healthy HIV-negative adults, had recently had acute infections or vaccinations. Study results and caveats: Only blood was sampled; tissue repertoires likely differ.

About this clone itself: Its matching antigen is unknown.

Libraries were prepared by immunoSEQ multiplex PCR; TCRdb keeps only in-frame clonotypes and omits some of them. The data contain millions of clones, approximately 95% of them singletons. The source is a man younger than 35 in good health. Sequencing was performed on naive CD8+ T cells sorted from blood.

The CDR3 is CASSLGRDFGYTF. The CDR3 DNA follows: TGTGCCAGCAGTTTAGGACGGGACTTTGGCTACACCTTC. The chain uses TRBV27 and TRBJ1-2; tentative D call: TRBD1 (5 bases). Germline lookup yields CDR1 MNHEY and CDR2 SMNVEV (reference sequence). V lost 2 bases and J 7 bases, leaving 11 bases between the germline ends. The CDR3 spans 13 residues.